This T cell receptor (beta chain) was recovered during a study of cytomegalovirus exposure and HLA in healthy donors. Study-wide results and caveats: In a later analysis, parvovirus B19, influenza, CMV and Epstein-Barr virus appeared linked to several top co-occurrence clusters. TRBV6-2, TRBV6-3 and other indistinguishable V segments were excluded. A link between a missense DCLRE1C variant and TCR beta V- and J-gene trimming emerged from a later analysis. Beyond CMV serostatus, there was no information to go on about immune exposure.

In its sample, this clone was seen a few times. Its antigen is unidentified. Germline values: CDR1 LGHNA, CDR2 YSLEER. This CDR3 region has 16 residues. V gave up 4 bases and J gave up 5 bases; unmatched junction bases: 6. A multiplex PCR was run with 60 Vbeta primers and 13 Jbeta primers. Here immunoSEQ multiplex PCR was the method, and the copy in TCRdb shows in-frame clones only, minus some. Of approximately 76,000 clones listed, around three quarters are singletons. The sample taken for sequencing was PBMCs. This TCR was sampled from a man aged 30 to 45 in good health and CMV-seronegative. V gene TRBV4-3 combines with J gene TRBJ2-2; 11 bases are shared with TRBD2. DNA of the CDR3: TGCGCCAGCAGCCGTAGCGGGAGGGCCACGACCGGGGAGCTGTTTTTT. It encodes CASSRSGRATTGELFF.